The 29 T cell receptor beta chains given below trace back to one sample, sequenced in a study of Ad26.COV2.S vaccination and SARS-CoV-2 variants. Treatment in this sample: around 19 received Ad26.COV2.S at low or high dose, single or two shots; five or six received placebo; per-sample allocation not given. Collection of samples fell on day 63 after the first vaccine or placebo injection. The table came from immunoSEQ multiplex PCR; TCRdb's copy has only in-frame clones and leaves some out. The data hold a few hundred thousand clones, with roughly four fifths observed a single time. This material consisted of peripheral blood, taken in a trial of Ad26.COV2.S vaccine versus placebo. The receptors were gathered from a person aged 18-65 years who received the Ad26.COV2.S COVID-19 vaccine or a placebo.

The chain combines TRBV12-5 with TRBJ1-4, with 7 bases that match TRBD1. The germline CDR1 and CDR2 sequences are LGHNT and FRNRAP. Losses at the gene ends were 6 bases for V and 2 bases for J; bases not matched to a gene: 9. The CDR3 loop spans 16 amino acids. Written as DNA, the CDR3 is TGTGCTAGTGGAAGCGACAGGGCTATGACTAATGAAAAACTGTTTTTT. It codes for CASGSDRAMTNEKLFF.

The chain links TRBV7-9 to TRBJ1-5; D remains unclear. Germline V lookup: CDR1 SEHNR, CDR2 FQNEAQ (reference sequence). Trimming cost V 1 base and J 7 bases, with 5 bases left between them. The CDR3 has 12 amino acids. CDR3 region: CASSLEGQPQHF. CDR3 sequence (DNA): TGTGCCAGCAGCTTAGAAGGACAGCCCCAGCATTTT.

The CDR3 DNA reads TGCGCCAGCAGCTTGGATGGAACCCGGAACACTGAAGCTTTCTTT. Protein product: CASSLDGTRNTEAFF. The chain carries TRBV5-1 and TRBJ1-1; D is undetermined. Trimming left V 0 bases short and J 1 base short, with 10 bases between. From germline, CDR1 is SGHRS and CDR2 YFSETQ. The CDR3 length is 15 residues.

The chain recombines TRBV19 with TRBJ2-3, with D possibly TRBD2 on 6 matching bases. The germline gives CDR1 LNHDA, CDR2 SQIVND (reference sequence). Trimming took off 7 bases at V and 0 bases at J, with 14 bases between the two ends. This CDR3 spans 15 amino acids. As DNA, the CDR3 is TGTGCCAGTACGACGGGCGGGGTTAGCACAGATACGCAGTATTTT. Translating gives CASTTGGVSTDTQYF. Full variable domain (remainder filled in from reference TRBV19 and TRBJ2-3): DGGITQSPKYLFRKEGQNVTLSCEQNLNHDAMYWYRQDPGQGLRLIYYSQIVNDFQKGDIAEGYSVSREKKESFPLTVTSAQKNPTAFYLCASTTGGVSTDTQYFGPGTRLTVL.

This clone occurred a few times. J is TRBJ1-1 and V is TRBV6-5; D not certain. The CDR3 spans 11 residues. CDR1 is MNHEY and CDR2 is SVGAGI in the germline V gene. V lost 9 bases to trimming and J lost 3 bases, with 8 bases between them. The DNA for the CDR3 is TGTGCCAGTACCATGTACACTGAAGCTTTCTTT. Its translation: CASTMYTEAFF.

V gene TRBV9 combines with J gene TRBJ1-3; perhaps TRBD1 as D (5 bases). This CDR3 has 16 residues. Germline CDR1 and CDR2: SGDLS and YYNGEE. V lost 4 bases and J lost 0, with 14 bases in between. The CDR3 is CASSPGATSSGNTIYF. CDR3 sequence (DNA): TGTGCCAGCAGCCCCGGGGCGACGAGCTCTGGAAACACCATATATTTT.

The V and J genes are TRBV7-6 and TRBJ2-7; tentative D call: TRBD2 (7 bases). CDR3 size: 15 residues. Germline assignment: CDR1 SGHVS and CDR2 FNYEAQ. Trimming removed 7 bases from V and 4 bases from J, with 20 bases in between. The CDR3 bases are TGTGCCAGCACCAACAATTTAGGGGGGGGGTACGAGCAGTACTTC. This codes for CASTNNLGGGYEQYF. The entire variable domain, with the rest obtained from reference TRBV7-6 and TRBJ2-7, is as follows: GAGVSQSPRYKVTKRGQDVALRCDPISGHVSLYWYRQALGQGPEFLTYFNYEAQQDKSGLPNDRFSAERPEGSISTLTIQRTEQRDSAMYRCASTNNLGGGYEQYFGPGTRLTVT.

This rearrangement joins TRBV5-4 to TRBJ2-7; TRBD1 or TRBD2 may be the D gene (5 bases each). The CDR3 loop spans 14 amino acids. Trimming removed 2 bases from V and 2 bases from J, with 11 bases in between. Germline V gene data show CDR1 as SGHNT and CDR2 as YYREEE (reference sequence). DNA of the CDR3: TGTGCCAGCAGCTTCGGGACCTCGACCTACGAGCAGTACTTC. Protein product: CASSFGTSTYEQYF.

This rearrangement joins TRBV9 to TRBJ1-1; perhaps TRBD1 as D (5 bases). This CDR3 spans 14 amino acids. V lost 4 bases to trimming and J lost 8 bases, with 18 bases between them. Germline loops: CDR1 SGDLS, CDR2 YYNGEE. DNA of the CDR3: TGTGCCAGCAGCCCCCTTTTAGGGGCCGGAGAAGCTTTCTTT. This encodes CASSPLLGAGEAFF.

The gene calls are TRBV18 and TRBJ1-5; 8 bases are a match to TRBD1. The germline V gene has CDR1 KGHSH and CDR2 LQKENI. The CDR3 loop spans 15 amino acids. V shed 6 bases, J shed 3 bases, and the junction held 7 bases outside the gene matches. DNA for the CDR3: TGTGCCAGCTCCCTAGGGACAGGTTCCAATCAGCCCCAGCATTTT. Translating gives CASSLGTGSNQPQHF. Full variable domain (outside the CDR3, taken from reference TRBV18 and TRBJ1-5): NAGVMQNPRHLVRRRGQEARLRCSPMKGHSHVYWYRQLPEEGLKFMVYLQKENIIDESGMPKERFSAEFPKEGPSILRIQQVVRGDSAAYFCASSLGTGSNQPQHFGDGTRLSIL.

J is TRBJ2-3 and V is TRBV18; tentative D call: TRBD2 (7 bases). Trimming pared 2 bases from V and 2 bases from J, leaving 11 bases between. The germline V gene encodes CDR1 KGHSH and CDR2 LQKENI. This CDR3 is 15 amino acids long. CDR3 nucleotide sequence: TGTGCCAGCTCACCAAAGGCGGGGGCCACAGATACGCAGTATTTT. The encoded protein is CASSPKAGATDTQYF.

The CDR3 reads CASSSGLAGGSSTDTQYF. CDR3 DNA: TGCGCCAGCAGCTCCGGACTAGCGGGAGGGTCTAGCACAGATACGCAGTATTTT. The chain links TRBV5-1 to TRBJ2-3; 15 bases agree with TRBD2. After removal of 3 bases from V and 0 bases from J, the junction contained 5 bases not matched to a gene. CDR1 SGHRS and CDR2 YFSETQ come from the germline V gene. The CDR3 totals 18 residues.

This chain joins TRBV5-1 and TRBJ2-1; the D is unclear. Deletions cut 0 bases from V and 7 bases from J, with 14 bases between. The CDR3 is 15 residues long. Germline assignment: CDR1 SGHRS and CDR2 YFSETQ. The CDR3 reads CASSLAAGPPNEQFF. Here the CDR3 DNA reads TGCGCCAGCAGCTTGGCCGCAGGTCCCCCGAATGAGCAGTTCTTC.

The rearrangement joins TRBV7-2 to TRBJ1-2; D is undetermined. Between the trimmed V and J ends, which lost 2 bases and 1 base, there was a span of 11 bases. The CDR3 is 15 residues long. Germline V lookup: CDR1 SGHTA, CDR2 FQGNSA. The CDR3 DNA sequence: TGTGCCAGCAGCTTATCCCTGGCAGTTAACTATGGCTACACCTTC. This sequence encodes CASSLSLAVNYGYTF.

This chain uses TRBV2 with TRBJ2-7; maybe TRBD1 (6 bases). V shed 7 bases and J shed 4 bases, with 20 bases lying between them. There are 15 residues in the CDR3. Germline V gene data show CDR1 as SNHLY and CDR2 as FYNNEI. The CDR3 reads CASMTGLRTSYEQYF. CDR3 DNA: TGTGCCAGCATGACAGGACTGAGGACATCGTACGAGCAGTACTTC.

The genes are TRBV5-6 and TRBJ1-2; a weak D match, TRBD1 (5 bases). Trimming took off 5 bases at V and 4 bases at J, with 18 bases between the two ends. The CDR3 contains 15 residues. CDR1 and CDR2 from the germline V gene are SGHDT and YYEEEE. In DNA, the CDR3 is TGTGCCAGCAGGAAACGGGCCAAGGGACCCTATGGCTACACCTTC. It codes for CASRKRAKGPYGYTF.

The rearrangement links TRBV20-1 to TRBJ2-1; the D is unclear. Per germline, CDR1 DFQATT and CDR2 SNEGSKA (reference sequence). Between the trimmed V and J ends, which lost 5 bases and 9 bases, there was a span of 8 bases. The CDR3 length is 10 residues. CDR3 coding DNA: TGCAGTGCTTTCGATGTTGAGCAGTTCTTC. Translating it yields CSAFDVEQFF.

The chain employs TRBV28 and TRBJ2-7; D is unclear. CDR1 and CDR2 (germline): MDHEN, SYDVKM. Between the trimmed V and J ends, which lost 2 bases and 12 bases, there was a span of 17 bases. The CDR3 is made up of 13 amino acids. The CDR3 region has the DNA TGTGCCAGCAGTTTAGAGAACCCGGTCTTGTGGTACTTC. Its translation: CASSLENPVLWYF.

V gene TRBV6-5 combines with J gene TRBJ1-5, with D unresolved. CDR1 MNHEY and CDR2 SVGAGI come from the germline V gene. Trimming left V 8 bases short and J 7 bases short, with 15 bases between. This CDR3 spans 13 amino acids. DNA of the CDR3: TGTGCCAGCTTGGGCTGGGCCCAGCAGCCCCAGCATTTT. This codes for CASLGWAQQPQHF.

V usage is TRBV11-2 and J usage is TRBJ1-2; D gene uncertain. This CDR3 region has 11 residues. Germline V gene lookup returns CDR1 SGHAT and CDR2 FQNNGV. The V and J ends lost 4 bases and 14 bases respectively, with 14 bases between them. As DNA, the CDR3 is TGTGCCAGCAGCTCTCCTTCCGTCCCGACCTTC. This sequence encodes CASSSPSVPTF.

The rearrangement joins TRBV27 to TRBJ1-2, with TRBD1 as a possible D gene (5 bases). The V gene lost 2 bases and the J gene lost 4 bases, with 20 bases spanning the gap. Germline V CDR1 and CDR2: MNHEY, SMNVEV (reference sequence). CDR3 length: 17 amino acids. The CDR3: CASSLGAGLGVLYGYTF. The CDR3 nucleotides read TGTGCCAGCAGTTTAGGGGCGGGGCTGGGGGTTCTCTATGGCTACACCTTC.

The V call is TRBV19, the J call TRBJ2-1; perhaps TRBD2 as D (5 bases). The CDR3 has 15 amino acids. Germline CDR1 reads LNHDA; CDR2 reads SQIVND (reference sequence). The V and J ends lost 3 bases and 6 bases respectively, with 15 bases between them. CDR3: CASSIRTGRLNEQFF. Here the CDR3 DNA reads TGTGCCAGTAGTATTCGGACTGGGCGCCTCAATGAGCAGTTCTTC.

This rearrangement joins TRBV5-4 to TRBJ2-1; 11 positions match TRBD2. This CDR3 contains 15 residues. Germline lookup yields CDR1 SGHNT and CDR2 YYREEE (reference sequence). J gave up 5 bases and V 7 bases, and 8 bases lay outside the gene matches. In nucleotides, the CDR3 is TGTGCCAGCTTTCCTGGGACTAGCGGCAACAATGAGCAGTTCTTC. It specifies CASFPGTSGNNEQFF.

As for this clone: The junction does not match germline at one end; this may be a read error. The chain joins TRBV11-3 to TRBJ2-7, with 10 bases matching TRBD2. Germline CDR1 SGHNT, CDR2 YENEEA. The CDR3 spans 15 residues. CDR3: CASSLVAGGSSEQYF. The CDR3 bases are TGTGCCAGCAGCTTAGTAGCGGGAGGATCCTCCGAGCAGTACTTC.

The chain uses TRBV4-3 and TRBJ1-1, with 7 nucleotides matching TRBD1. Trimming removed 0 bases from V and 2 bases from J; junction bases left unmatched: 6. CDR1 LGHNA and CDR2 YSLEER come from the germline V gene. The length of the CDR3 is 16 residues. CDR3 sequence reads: CASSQDTTGSNTEAFF. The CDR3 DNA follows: TGCGCCAGCAGCCAAGATACGACAGGGTCCAACACTGAAGCTTTCTTT.

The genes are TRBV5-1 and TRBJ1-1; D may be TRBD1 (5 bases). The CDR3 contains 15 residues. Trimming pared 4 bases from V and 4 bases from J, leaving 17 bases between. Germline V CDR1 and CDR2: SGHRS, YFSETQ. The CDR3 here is CASSLVGAGGTEAFF. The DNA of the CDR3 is TGCGCCAGCAGCCTGGTAGGAGCGGGGGGCACTGAAGCTTTCTTT.

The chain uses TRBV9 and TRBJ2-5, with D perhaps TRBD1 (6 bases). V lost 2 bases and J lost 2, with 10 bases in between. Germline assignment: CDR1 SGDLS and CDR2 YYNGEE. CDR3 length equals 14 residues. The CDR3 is CASSVGQGQETQYF. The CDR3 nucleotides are TGTGCCAGCAGCGTTGGTCAGGGGCAAGAGACCCAGTACTTC. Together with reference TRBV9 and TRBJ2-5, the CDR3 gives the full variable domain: DSGVTQTPKHLITATGQRVTLRCSPRSGDLSVYWYQQSLDQGLQFLIQYYNGEERAKGNILERFSAQQFPDLHSELNLSSLELGDSALYFCASSVGQGQETQYFGPGTRLLVL.

Here the CDR3 reads CASSVTPGLAGFEQFF. The CDR3, as DNA: TGTGCCAGCAGCGTCACTCCGGGACTAGCGGGGTTCGAGCAGTTCTTC. The gene calls are TRBV9 and TRBJ2-1; TRBD2 matches 13 bases. The trim removed 2 bases at V and 10 bases at J, leaving 9 bases unmatched. The CDR3 sequence is 16 residues long. In germline, CDR1 is SGDLS, CDR2 YYNGEE.

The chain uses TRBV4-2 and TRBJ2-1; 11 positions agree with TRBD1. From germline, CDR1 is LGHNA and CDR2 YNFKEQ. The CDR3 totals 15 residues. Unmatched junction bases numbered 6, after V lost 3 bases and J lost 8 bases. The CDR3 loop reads CASSHSGTGGDEQFF. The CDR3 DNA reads TGTGCCAGCAGCCACTCCGGGACAGGGGGGGATGAGCAGTTCTTC.